This T cell receptor beta chain comes out of a study of blood T cell repertoires in COVID-19. This CDR3 is 17 amino acids long. V gave up 5 bases and J gave up 6 bases; unmatched junction bases: 13. CDR1 is SNHLY, CDR2 FYNNEI, per germline. Per the study methods: Estimated nucleated cell counts came from reference gene primer amplification. Sequencing used immunoSEQ multiplex PCR; TCRdb keeps in-frame clones, though not all of them. V, J and clone size reflect that table, while D and trimming were determined from the DNA. In the table there are tens of thousands of clones, over 75% of which are singletons.

The sample consisted of peripheral blood. This chain connects TRBV2 to TRBJ1-5; 10 bases are a match to TRBD1. The TCR sequence derives from a human donor in a cohort sampled during active COVID-19. CDR3 region: CASSSLGTGARVQPQHF. DNA of the CDR3: TGTGCCAGCAGTAGCCTGGGGACAGGGGCGCGGGTTCAGCCCCAGCATTTT.